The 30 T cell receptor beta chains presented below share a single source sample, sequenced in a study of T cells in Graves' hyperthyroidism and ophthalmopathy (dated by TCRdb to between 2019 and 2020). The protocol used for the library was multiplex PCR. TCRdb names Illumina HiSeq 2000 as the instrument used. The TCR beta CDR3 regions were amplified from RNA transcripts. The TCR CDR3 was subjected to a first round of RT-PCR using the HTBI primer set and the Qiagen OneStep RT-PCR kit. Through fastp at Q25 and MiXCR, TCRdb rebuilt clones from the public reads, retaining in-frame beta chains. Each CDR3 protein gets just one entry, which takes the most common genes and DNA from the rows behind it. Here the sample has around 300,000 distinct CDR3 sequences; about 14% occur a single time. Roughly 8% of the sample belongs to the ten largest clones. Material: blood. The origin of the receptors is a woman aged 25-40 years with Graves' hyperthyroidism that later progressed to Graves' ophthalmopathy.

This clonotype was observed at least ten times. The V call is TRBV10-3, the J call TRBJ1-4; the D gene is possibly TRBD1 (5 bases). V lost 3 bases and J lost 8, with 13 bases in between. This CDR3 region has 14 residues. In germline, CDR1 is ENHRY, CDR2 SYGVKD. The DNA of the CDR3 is TGTGCCATCAGTGAAGAGGCGGGGGGGGAAAAACTGTTTTTT. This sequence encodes CAISEEAGGEKLFF.

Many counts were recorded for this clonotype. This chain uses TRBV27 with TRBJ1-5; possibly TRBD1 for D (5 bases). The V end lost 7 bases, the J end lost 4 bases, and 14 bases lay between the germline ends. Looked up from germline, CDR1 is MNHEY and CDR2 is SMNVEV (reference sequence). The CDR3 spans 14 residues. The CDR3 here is CASNLRGGNQPQHF. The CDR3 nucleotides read TGTGCCAGCAACCTTCGCGGGGGAAATCAGCCCCAGCATTTT.

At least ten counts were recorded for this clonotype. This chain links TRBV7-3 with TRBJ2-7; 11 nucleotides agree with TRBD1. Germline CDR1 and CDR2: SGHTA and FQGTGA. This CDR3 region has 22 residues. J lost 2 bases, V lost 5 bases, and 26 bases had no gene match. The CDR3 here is CASSPGQGASREWVKVPYEQYF. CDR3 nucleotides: TGTGCCAGCAGCCCCGGACAGGGGGCGTCGCGGGAGTGGGTAAAAGTTCCCTACGAGCAGTACTTC.

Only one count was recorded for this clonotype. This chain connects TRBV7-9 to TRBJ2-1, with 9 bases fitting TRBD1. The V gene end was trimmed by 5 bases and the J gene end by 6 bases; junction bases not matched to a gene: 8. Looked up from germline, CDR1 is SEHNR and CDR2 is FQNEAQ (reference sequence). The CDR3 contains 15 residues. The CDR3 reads CASSTRTGEFNEQFF. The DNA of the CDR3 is TGTGCCAGCAGCACCCGGACAGGGGAGTTCAATGAGCAGTTCTTC.

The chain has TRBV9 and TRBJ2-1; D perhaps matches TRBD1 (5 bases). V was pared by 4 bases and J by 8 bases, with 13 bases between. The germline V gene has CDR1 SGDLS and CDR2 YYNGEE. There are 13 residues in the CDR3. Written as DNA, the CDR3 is TGTGCCAGCAGCCACCGGATAGGGGATGAGCAGTTCTTC. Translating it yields CASSHRIGDEQFF.

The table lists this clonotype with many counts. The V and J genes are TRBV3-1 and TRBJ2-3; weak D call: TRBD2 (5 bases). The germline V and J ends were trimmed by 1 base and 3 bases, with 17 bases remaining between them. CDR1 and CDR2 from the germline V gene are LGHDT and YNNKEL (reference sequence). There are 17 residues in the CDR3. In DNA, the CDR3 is TGTGCCAGCAGCCAAGGCCCTGGGAGTGGCGAAACAGATACGCAGTATTTT. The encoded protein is CASSQGPGSGETDTQYF.

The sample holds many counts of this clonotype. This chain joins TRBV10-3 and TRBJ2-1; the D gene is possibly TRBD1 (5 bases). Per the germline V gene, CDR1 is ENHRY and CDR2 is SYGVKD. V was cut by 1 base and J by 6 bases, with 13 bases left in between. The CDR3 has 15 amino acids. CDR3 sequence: CAISEWTQQPNEQFF. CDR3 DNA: TGTGCCATCAGTGAGTGGACACAGCAACCCAATGAGCAGTTCTTC.

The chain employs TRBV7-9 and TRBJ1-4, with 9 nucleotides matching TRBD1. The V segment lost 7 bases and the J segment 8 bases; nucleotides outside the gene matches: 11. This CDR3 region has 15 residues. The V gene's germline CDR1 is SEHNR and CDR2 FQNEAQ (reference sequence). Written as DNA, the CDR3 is TGTGCCAGCACTTACGCCGGGACAGGGACCGAAAAACTGTTTTTT. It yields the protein CASTYAGTGTEKLFF. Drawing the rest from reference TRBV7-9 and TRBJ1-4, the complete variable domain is DTGVSQNPRHKITKRGQNVTFRCDPISEHNRLYWYRQTLGQGPEFLTYFQNEAQLEKSRLLSDRFSAERPKGSFSTLEIQRTEQGDSAMYLCASTYAGTGTEKLFFGSGTQLSVL.

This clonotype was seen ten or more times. The CDR3 loop reads CASSPILVTGSQGSPLHF. The CDR3 nucleotides read TGTGCCAGCAGCCCGATACTCGTCACGGGCTCGCAAGGTTCACCCCTCCACTTT. The J gene is TRBJ1-6, the V gene TRBV27, with D unresolved. Between the trimmed V and J ends, which lost 6 bases and 9 bases, there was a span of 27 bases. CDR3 size: 18 residues. The germline gives CDR1 MNHEY, CDR2 SMNVEV (reference sequence).

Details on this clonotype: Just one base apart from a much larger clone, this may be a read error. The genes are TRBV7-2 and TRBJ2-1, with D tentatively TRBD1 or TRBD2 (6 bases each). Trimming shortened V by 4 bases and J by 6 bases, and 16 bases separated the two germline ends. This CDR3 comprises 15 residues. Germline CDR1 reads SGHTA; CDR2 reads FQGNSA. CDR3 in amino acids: CASSSWIGGGNEQFF. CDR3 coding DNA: TGTGCCAGCAGCTCCTGGATAGGGGGAGGCAATGAGCAGTTCTTC.

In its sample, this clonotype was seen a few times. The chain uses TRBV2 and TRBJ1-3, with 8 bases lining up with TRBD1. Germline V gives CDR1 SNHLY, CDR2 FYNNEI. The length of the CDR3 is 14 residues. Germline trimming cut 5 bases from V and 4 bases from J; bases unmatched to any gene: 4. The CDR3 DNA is TGTGCCAGCAGTCGGACAGGGACCGGAAACACCATATATTTT. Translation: CASSRTGTGNTIYF.

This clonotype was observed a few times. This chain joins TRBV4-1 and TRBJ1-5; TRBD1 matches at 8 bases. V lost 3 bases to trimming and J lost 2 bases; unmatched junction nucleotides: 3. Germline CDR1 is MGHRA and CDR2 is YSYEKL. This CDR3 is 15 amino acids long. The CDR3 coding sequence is TGCGCCAGCAGCCAGCTGACAGGGGGCAATCAGCCCCAGCATTTT. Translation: CASSQLTGGNQPQHF.

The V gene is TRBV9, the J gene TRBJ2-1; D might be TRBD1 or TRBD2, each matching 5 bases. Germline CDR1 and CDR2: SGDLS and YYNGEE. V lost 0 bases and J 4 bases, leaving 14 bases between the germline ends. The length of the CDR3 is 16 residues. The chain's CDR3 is CASSVGQGVVYNEQFF. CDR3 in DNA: TGTGCCAGCAGCGTAGGTCAGGGAGTAGTGTACAATGAGCAGTTCTTC.

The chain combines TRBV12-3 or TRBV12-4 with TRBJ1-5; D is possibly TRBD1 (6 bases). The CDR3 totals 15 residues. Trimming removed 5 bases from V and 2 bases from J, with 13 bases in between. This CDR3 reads CASSQGHGGNQPQHF. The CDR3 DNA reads TGTGCCAGCAGTCAGGGACACGGGGGCAATCAGCCCCAGCATTTT.

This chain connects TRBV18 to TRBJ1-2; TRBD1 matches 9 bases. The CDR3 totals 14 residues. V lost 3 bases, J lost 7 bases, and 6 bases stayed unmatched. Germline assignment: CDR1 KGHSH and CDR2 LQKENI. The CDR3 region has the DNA TGTGCCAGCTCACCCGGACAGGGGTATAGTGGCTACACCTTC. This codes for CASSPGQGYSGYTF.

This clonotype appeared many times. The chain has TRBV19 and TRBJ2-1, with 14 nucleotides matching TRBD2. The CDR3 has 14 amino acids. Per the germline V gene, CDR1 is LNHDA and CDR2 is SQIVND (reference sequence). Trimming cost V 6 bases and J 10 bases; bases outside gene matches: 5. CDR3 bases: TGTGCCAGTAGATTGGGACTAGCGGGAGACGAGCAGTTCTTC. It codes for CASRLGLAGDEQFF.

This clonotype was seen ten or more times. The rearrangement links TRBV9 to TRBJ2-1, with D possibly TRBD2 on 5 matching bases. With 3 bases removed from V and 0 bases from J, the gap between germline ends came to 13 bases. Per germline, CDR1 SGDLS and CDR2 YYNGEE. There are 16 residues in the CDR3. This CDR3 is CASSDGAVSSYNEQFF. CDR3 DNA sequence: TGTGCCAGCAGCGACGGAGCGGTTAGCTCCTACAATGAGCAGTTCTTC. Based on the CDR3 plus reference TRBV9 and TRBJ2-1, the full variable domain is DSGVTQTPKHLITATGQRVTLRCSPRSGDLSVYWYQQSLDQGLQFLIQYYNGEERAKGNILERFSAQQFPDLHSELNLSSLELGDSALYFCASSDGAVSSYNEQFFGPGTRLTVL.

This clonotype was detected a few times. The CDR3 DNA follows: TGTGCCACCAGCCTGACAGGGGATCAGCCCCAGCATTTT. Translated, it gives CATSLTGDQPQHF. This chain uses TRBV15 with TRBJ1-5; 8 bases line up with TRBD1. Losses at the gene ends were 5 bases for V and 5 bases for J; bases not matched to a gene: 2. Germline CDR1 reads LNHNV; CDR2 reads YYDKDF (reference sequence). This CDR3 comprises 13 residues.

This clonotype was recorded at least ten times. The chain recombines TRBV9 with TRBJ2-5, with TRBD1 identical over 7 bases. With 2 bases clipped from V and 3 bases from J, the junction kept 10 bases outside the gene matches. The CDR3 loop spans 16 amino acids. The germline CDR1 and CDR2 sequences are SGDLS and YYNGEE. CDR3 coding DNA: TGTGCCAGCAGCGTCGACCGACAGGGACGGAAAGAGACCCAGTACTTC. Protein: CASSVDRQGRKETQYF.

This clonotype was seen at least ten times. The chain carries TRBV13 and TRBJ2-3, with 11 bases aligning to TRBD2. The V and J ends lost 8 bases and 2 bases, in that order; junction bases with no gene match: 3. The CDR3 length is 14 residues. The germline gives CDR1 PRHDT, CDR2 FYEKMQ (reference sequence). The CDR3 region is CASSGLAVTDTQYF. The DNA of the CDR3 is TGTGCCAGCTCGGGACTAGCGGTCACAGATACGCAGTATTTT.

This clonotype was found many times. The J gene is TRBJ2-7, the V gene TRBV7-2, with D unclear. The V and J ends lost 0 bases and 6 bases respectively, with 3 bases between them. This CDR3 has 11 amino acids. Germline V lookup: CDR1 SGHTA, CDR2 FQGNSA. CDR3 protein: CASSLAIEQYF. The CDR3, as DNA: TGTGCCAGCAGCTTAGCGATCGAGCAGTACTTC.

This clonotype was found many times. CDR3 nucleotide sequence: TGTGCCAGCAGCTACGACAGGGACACTGAAGCTTTCTTT. Its protein product is CASSYDRDTEAFF. This chain connects TRBV11-1 to TRBJ1-1, with 7 bases identical to TRBD1. This CDR3 comprises 13 residues. J gave up 3 bases and V 4 bases, and 2 bases lay outside the gene matches. Germline V gives CDR1 SGHAT, CDR2 FQDESV (reference sequence).

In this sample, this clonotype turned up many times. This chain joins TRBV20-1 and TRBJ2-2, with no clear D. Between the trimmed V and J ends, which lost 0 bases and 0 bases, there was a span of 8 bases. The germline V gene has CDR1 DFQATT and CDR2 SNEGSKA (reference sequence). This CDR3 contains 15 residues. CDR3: CSARDRRTNTGELFF. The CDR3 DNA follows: TGCAGTGCTAGAGACAGACGGACGAACACCGGGGAGCTGTTTTTT.

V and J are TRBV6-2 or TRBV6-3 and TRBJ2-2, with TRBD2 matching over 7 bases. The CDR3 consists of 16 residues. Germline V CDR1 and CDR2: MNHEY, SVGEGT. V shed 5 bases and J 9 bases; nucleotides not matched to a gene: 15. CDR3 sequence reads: CASSAGLVTFYRELFF. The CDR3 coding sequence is TGTGCCAGCAGTGCCGGACTAGTTACGTTTTACCGGGAGCTGTTTTTT.

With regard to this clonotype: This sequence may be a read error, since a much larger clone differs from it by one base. The CDR3, as DNA: TGTGCCGGCAGCCCGACTGGAGTTTCCTACGAGCAGTACTTC. Amino acids: CAGSPTGVSYEQYF. This chain uses TRBV27 with TRBJ2-7; D not resolved. This CDR3 has 14 amino acids. Germline V gene lookup returns CDR1 MNHEY and CDR2 SMNVEV (reference sequence).

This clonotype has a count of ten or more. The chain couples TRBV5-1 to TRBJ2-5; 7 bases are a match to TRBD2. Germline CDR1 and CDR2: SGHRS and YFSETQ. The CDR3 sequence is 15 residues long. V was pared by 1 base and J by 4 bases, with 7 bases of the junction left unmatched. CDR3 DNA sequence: TGCGCCAGCAGCTTGAACAGCGGGGTGAGAGAGACCCAGTACTTC. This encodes CASSLNSGVRETQYF.

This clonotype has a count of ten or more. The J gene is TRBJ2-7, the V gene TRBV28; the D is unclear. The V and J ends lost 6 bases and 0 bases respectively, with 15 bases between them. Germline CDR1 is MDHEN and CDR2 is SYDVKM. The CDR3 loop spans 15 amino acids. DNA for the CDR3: TGTGCCAGCAGGCGAGGCCCGGGTAGCTCCTACGAGCAGTACTTC. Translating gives CASRRGPGSSYEQYF.

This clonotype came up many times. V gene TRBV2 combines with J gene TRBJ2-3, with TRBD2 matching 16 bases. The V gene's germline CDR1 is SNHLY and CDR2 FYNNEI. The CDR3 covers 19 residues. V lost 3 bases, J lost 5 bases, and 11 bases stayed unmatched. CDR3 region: CASSDIPGLAGGRRDTQYF. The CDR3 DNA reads TGTGCCAGCAGTGACATCCCGGGACTAGCGGGAGGGAGGAGAGATACGCAGTATTTT.

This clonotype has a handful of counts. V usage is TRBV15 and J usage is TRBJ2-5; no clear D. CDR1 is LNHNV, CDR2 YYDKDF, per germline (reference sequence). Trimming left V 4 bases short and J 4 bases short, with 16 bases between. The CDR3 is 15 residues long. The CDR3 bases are TGTGCCACCAGCACCGTTGGACCGGCCCGAGAGACCCAGTACTTC. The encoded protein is CATSTVGPARETQYF.

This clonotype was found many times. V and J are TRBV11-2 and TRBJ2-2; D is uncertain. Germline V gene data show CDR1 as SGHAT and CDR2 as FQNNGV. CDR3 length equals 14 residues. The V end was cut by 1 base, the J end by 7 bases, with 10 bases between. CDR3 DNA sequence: TGTGCCAGCAGCTTAGTTGATGGGATCGGGGAGCTGTTTTTT. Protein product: CASSLVDGIGELFF.